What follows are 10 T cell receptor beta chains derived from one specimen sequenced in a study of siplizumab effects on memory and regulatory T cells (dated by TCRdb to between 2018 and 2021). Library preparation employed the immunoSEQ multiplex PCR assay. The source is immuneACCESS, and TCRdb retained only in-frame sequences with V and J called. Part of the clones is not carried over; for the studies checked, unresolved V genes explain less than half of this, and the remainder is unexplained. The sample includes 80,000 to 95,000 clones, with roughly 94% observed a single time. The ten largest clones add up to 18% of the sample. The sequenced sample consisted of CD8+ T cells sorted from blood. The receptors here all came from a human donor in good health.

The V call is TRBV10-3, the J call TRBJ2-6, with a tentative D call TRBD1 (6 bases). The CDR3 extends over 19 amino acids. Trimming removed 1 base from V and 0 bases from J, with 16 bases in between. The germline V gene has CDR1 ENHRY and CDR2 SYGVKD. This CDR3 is CAISEWIAGANSGANVLTF. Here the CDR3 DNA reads TGTGCCATCAGTGAGTGGATCGCAGGGGCCAACTCTGGGGCCAACGTCCTGACTTTC.

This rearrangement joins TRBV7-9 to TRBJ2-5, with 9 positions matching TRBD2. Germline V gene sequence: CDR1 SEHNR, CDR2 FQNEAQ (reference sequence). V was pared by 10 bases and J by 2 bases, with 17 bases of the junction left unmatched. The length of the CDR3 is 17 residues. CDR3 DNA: TGTGCCATCCTCCTTCAAATAGCGGGAGTGTTGCAAGAGACCCAGTACTTC. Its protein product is CAILLQIAGVLQETQYF.

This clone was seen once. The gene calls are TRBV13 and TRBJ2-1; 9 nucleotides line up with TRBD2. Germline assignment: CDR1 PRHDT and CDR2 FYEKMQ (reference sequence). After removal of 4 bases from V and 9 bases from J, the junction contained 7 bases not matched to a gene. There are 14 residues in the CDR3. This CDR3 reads CASSSPGLASEQFF. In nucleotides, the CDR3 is TGTGCCAGCAGCTCCCCGGGACTAGCCTCTGAGCAGTTCTTC. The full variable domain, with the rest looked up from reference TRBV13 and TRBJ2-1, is AAGVIQSPRHLIKEKRETATLKCYPIPRHDTVYWYQQGPGQDPQFLISFYEKMQSDKGSIPDRFSAQQFSDYHSELNMSSLELGDSALYFCASSSPGLASEQFFGPGTRLTVL.

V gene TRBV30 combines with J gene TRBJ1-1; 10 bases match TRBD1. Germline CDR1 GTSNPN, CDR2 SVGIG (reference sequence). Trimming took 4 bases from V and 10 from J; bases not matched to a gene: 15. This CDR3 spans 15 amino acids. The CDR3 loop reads CAWTLTGQGPGRAFF. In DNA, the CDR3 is TGTGCCTGGACACTTACGGGACAGGGGCCCGGGCGAGCTTTCTTT.

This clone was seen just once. CDR3 coding DNA: TGTGCCAGCAGTTTCTGGACTAGCGGGCCCAGCTCCTACGAGCAGTACTTC. Protein: CASSFWTSGPSSYEQYF. The rearrangement uses TRBV28 and TRBJ2-7; 11 bases match TRBD2. Germline CDR1 and CDR2: MDHEN and SYDVKM. V lost 3 bases to trimming and J lost 0 bases; unmatched junction nucleotides: 7. There are 17 residues in the CDR3. Full variable domain (outside the CDR3, taken from reference TRBV28 and TRBJ2-7): DVKVTQSSRYLVKRTGEKVFLECVQDMDHENMFWYRQDPGLGLRLIYFSYDVKMKEKGDIPEGYSVSREKKERFSLILESASTNQTSMYLCASSFWTSGPSSYEQYFGPGTRLTVT.

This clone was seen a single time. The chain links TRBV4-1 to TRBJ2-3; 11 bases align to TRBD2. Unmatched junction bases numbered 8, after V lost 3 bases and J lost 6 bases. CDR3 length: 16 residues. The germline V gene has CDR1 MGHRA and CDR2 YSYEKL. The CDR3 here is CASSHFGGLAADTQYF. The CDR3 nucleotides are TGCGCCAGCAGCCATTTCGGGGGACTAGCGGCCGATACGCAGTATTTT.

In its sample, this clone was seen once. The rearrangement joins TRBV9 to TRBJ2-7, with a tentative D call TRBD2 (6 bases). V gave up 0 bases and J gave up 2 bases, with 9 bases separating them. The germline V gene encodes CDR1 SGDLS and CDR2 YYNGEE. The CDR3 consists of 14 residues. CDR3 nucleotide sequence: TGTGCCAGCAGCGTAGGGGACTCTCCCTACGAGCAGTACTTC. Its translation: CASSVGDSPYEQYF. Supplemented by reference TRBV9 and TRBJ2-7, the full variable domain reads DSGVTQTPKHLITATGQRVTLRCSPRSGDLSVYWYQQSLDQGLQFLIQYYNGEERAKGNILERFSAQQFPDLHSELNLSSLELGDSALYFCASSVGDSPYEQYFGPGTRLTVT.

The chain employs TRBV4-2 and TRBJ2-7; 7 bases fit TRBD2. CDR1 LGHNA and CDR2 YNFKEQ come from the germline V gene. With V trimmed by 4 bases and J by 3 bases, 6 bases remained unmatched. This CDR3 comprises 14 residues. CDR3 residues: CASSPGLGIYEQYF. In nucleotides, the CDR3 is TGTGCCAGCAGCCCCGGACTAGGAATCTACGAGCAGTACTTC.

The CDR3 loop reads CASSFTGELFF. CDR3 nucleotide sequence: TGTGCCAGCAGTTTCACCGGGGAGCTGTTTTTT. This rearrangement joins TRBV27 to TRBJ2-2; D gene uncertain. V was cut by 3 bases and J by 4 bases, with 0 bases left in between. Germline CDR1 is MNHEY and CDR2 is SMNVEV (reference sequence). This CDR3 is built from 11 residues.

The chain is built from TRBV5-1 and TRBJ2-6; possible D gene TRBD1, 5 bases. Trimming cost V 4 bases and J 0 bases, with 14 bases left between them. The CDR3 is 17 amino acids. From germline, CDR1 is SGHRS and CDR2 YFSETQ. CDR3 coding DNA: TGCGCCAGCAGCGATACAGGTTACCGCTCTGGGGCCAACGTCCTGACTTTC. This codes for CASSDTGYRSGANVLTF.